One sample yielded the 28 T cell receptor beta chains listed below, sequenced in a study of cytomegalovirus exposure and HLA in healthy donors. Primers included in the PCR were 60 Vbeta and 13 Jbeta primers. TCRdb's copy holds only in-frame clones and misses some; the assay was immunoSEQ multiplex PCR. The profile shows 90,000 to 150,000 clones, roughly 8.6% of them singletons. Sequencing was done on a sample of PBMCs. These receptors came from a woman between 35 and 50 years old in good health and CMV-seropositive.

This clone was counted a few times. The chain employs TRBV7-9 and TRBJ2-7; 7 bases are shared with TRBD1. This CDR3 has 13 amino acids. Germline lookup yields CDR1 SEHNR and CDR2 FQNEAQ (reference sequence). With 6 bases clipped from V and 5 bases from J, the junction kept 7 bases outside the gene matches. CDR3 sequence (DNA): TGTGCCAGCAGGCCCGACAGGGCCCACGAGCAGTACTTC. Protein sequence: CASRPDRAHEQYF.

On this clone: The identical CDR3 is also encoded by other nucleotide sequences in the sample. This sequence joins TRBV29-1 and TRBJ2-7, with a tentative D call TRBD1 (6 bases). Germline V gives CDR1 SQVTM, CDR2 ANQGSEA. Trimming removed 4 bases from V and 2 bases from J, with 9 bases in between. The length of the CDR3 is 12 residues. The CDR3 sequence is CSVGQGTYEQYF. In DNA form, the CDR3 reads TGCAGCGTTGGCCAGGGGACCTACGAGCAGTACTTC.

The DNA of the CDR3 is TGCGCCAGCAGCCCCATTACCGGCAGGGGGGTCTACGAGCAGTACTTC. Protein product: CASSPITGRGVYEQYF. This chain links TRBV5-1 with TRBJ2-7; weak D call: TRBD1 (7 bases). Germline V gives CDR1 SGHRS, CDR2 YFSETQ. V was cut by 4 bases and J by 3 bases, with 20 bases left in between. This CDR3 has 16 amino acids.

There are a few counts of this clone. The rearrangement links TRBV6-6 to TRBJ2-3, with unresolved D. V was pared by 1 base and J by 1 base, with 3 bases between. This CDR3 is 13 amino acids long. CDR1 and CDR2 (germline): MNHNY, SVGAGI (reference sequence). CDR3 region: CASSYLGTDTQYF. Here the CDR3 DNA reads TGTGCCAGCAGTTACTTAGGCACAGATACGCAGTATTTT.

The chain links TRBV5-4 to TRBJ2-3; TRBD2 might be the D (5 bases). The germline V gene has CDR1 SGHNT and CDR2 YYREEE (reference sequence). This CDR3 has 13 residues. Deletions cut 0 bases from V and 4 bases from J, with 6 bases between. DNA of the CDR3: TGTGCCAGCAGCTTGGGCGGGTCAGATACGCAGTATTTT. The encoded protein is CASSLGGSDTQYF.

The chain joins TRBV18 to TRBJ2-7, with D possibly TRBD1 on 6 matching bases. Germline CDR1 is KGHSH and CDR2 is LQKENI. CDR3 length: 15 residues. V shed 4 bases and J shed 7 bases, with 20 bases lying between them. Here the CDR3 DNA reads TGTGCCAGCTCACAAGATCGACAGGATCGGGCTGAGCAGTACTTC. Protein sequence: CASSQDRQDRAEQYF.

For the CDR3, the DNA is TGTGCCAGCAGCTTAGGCCTAGCGGGGGTCTACGAGCAGTACTTC. This sequence encodes CASSLGLAGVYEQYF. The V gene is TRBV13, the J gene TRBJ2-7, with 10 positions matching TRBD2. There are 15 residues in the CDR3. Germline V gene data show CDR1 as PRHDT and CDR2 as FYEKMQ (reference sequence). Losses at the gene ends were 0 bases for V and 3 bases for J; bases not matched to a gene: 2.

This clone was found a few times. The J gene is TRBJ2-6, the V gene TRBV7-9; possible D gene TRBD2, 6 bases. The germline gives CDR1 SEHNR, CDR2 FQNEAQ (reference sequence). V shed 2 bases and J shed 2 bases, with 19 bases lying between them. This CDR3 has 19 amino acids. The CDR3 protein is CASSLIGDFARPGANVLTF. The DNA for the CDR3 is TGTGCCAGCAGCTTAATAGGGGACTTTGCGAGGCCTGGGGCCAACGTCCTGACTTTC.

This clone was observed once. V and J are TRBV7-6 and TRBJ1-1; D unclear. V was trimmed by 2 bases and J by 1 base, leaving 5 bases between them. This CDR3 is built from 13 residues. The V gene's germline CDR1 is SGHVS and CDR2 FNYEAQ. The CDR3 reads CASSLYWNTEAFF. CDR3 DNA: TGTGCCAGCAGCTTATACTGGAACACTGAAGCTTTCTTT. Full variable domain (outside the CDR3, taken from reference TRBV7-6 and TRBJ1-1): GAGVSQSPRYKVTKRGQDVALRCDPISGHVSLYWYRQALGQGPEFLTYFNYEAQQDKSGLPNDRFSAERPEGSISTLTIQRTEQRDSAMYRCASSLYWNTEAFFGQGTRLTVV.

This clone was counted many times. J is TRBJ1-1 and V is TRBV7-9; the D is unclear. Germline CDR1 SEHNR, CDR2 FQNEAQ (reference sequence). The CDR3 is 12 residues long. V lost 2 bases to trimming and J lost 2 bases, with 3 bases between them. The CDR3, as DNA: TGTGCCAGCAGCTTACAAAACACTGAAGCTTTCTTT. This encodes CASSLQNTEAFF.

V gene TRBV10-2 combines with J gene TRBJ2-1, with a tentative D call TRBD2 (5 bases). The germline V gene has CDR1 WSHSY and CDR2 SAAADI. CDR3 length: 13 residues. V lost 5 bases and J lost 7, with 12 bases in between. CDR3 region: CASSTKGGNEQFF. Here the CDR3 DNA reads TGCGCCAGCAGTACTAAGGGCGGGAATGAGCAGTTCTTC.

The chain couples TRBV6-6 to TRBJ1-1, with TRBD1 as a possible D gene (6 bases). Germline V gene data show CDR1 as MNHNY and CDR2 as SVGAGI (reference sequence). V gave up 7 bases and J gave up 1 base, with 13 bases separating them. The CDR3 covers 14 residues. The CDR3 is CASNPVDRNTEAFF. The CDR3 DNA reads as TGTGCCAGCAACCCCGTGGACAGGAACACTGAAGCTTTCTTT.

V usage is TRBV19 and J usage is TRBJ1-6; 8 positions match TRBD1. Germline V CDR1 and CDR2: LNHDA, SQIVND (reference sequence). The CDR3 sequence is 17 residues long. Trimming took 5 bases from V and 6 from J; bases not matched to a gene: 12. The CDR3, as DNA: TGTGCCAGTAGTGCCGTAATAACAGGGGGTCGTAATTCACCCCTCCACTTT. As protein: CASSAVITGGRNSPLHF.

This clone was seen once. V is TRBV7-2 and J is TRBJ2-5; 13 nucleotides align to TRBD2. V lost 1 base, J lost 4 bases, and 9 bases stayed unmatched. The CDR3 is 18 amino acids. The V gene's germline CDR1 is SGHTA and CDR2 FQGNSA. CDR3 amino acids: CASSLVRLAGGKGETQYF. The CDR3 bases are TGTGCCAGCAGCTTAGTTCGACTAGCGGGGGGCAAGGGAGAGACCCAGTACTTC.

The chain has TRBV6-5 and TRBJ1-1, with a possible D match to TRBD1 (6 bases). The CDR3 is 14 residues long. CDR1 and CDR2 from the germline V gene are MNHEY and SVGAGI. V was pared by 6 bases and J by 1 base, with 12 bases between. The CDR3 here is CASSRQATNTEAFF. The CDR3 DNA sequence: TGTGCCAGCAGCAGACAGGCGACGAACACTGAAGCTTTCTTT.

The chain recombines TRBV5-1 with TRBJ2-3; the match to TRBD2 covers 14 bases. V trimming: 3 bases; J trimming: 6 bases; junction bases outside the gene matches: 15. The CDR3 is made up of 19 amino acids. Per germline, CDR1 SGHRS and CDR2 YFSETQ. The CDR3 here is CASSYYPLTSGGASDTQYF. CDR3 in DNA: TGCGCCAGCAGCTACTACCCTCTGACTAGCGGGGGGGCATCCGATACGCAGTATTTT.

The chain carries TRBV12-5 and TRBJ1-6; D possibly corresponds to TRBD1 (5 bases). This CDR3 has 14 residues. Germline V gene lookup returns CDR1 LGHNT and CDR2 FRNRAP. The ends were cut back, 1 base at V and 12 bases at J, with 13 bases in the middle. CDR3 coding DNA: TGTGCTAGTGGTTTGGACACAACCGGGGGACCCCTCCACTTT. This gives the protein CASGLDTTGGPLHF.

This clone has only a few counts. This chain links TRBV30 with TRBJ1-2; D is uncertain. V was cut by 1 base and J by 8 bases, with 11 bases left in between. Germline CDR1 and CDR2: GTSNPN and SVGIG (reference sequence). The CDR3 spans 12 residues. The CDR3 coding sequence is TGTGCCTGGAGTGAGTCGCCGGGGGGCTACACCTTC. Protein product: CAWSESPGGYTF. The full variable domain, its missing parts supplied by reference TRBV30 and TRBJ1-2, is SQTIHQWPATLVQPVGSPLSLECTVEGTSNPNLYWYRQAAGRGLQLLFYSVGIGQISSEVPQNLSASRPQDRQFILSSKKLLLSDSGFYLCAWSESPGGYTFGSGTRLTVV.

The V call is TRBV10-3, the J call TRBJ2-7; the D gene is possibly TRBD1 (5 bases). Germline V gene data show CDR1 as ENHRY and CDR2 as SYGVKD. V was trimmed by 4 bases and J by 3 bases, leaving 13 bases between them. The CDR3 loop spans 14 amino acids. The CDR3 DNA reads as TGTGCCATCAGTGTAGCCAGGGCGAGCTACGAGCAGTACTTC. Protein sequence: CAISVARASYEQYF.

This clone was counted a few times. The V and J genes are TRBV10-3 and TRBJ1-1; TRBD1 aligns across 10 bases. This CDR3 is 14 amino acids long. The germline V gene encodes CDR1 ENHRY and CDR2 SYGVKD. Trimming at V came to 6 bases and at J to 9 bases, leaving 10 bases not matched to a gene. The CDR3 protein is CAIRDRGNSGKAFF. As DNA, the CDR3 is TGTGCCATCAGGGACAGGGGGAACTCCGGAAAAGCTTTCTTT.

In its sample, this clone was seen a few times. The V call is TRBV6-6, the J call TRBJ1-2; 7 bases are shared with TRBD1. CDR3 length: 14 amino acids. Germline values: CDR1 MNHNY, CDR2 SVGAGI (reference sequence). Trimming at V came to 5 bases and at J to 4 bases, leaving 7 bases not matched to a gene. The CDR3 protein is CASSTLGGSYGYTF. Written as DNA, the CDR3 is TGTGCCAGCAGTACACTAGGGGGCAGCTATGGCTACACCTTC.

This clone was seen only a few times. The chain couples TRBV7-8 to TRBJ2-5, with 8 bases matching TRBD2. V dropped 0 bases and J dropped 8; count of bases not matched to a gene: 5. This CDR3 comprises 14 residues. CDR1 and CDR2 from the germline V gene are SGHVS and FQNEAQ. CDR3 residues: CASSLAEAGGTQYF. CDR3 nucleotides: TGTGCCAGCAGCTTAGCAGAGGCGGGGGGAACCCAGTACTTC. The variable domain in full, completed from reference TRBV7-8 and TRBJ2-5, reads GAGVSQSPRYKVAKRGQDVALRCDPISGHVSLFWYQQALGQGPEFLTYFQNEAQLDKSGLPSDRFFAERPEGSVSTLKIQRTQQEDSAVYLCASSLAEAGGTQYFGPGTRLLVL.

This clone has only a few counts. This sequence joins TRBV6-1 and TRBJ1-3; D gene uncertain. The CDR3 is 14 amino acids. The V end was cut by 5 bases, the J end by 0 bases, with 8 bases between. Germline-derived CDR1 and CDR2 are MNHNS and SASEGT. CDR3 in amino acids: CASSNDISGNTIYF. The CDR3 DNA is TGTGCCAGCAGTAACGACATCTCTGGAAACACCATATATTTT.

This clone was seen more than once but under ten times. The gene calls are TRBV28 and TRBJ2-5; 7 bases agree with TRBD1. V was clipped by 2 bases and J by 4 bases; unmatched bases: 4. Looked up from germline, CDR1 is MDHEN and CDR2 is SYDVKM. The CDR3 runs 14 residues. The CDR3 here is CASSLEGALETQYF. The CDR3 nucleotides read TGTGCCAGCAGTTTAGAGGGGGCTTTAGAGACCCAGTACTTC.

This clone appeared a few times. J is TRBJ2-3 and V is TRBV12-5, with D possibly matching TRBD2 (6 bases). V shed 0 bases and J shed 4 bases, with 11 bases lying between them. CDR1 and CDR2 from the germline V gene are LGHNT and FRNRAP. The CDR3 runs 15 residues. The CDR3 DNA reads TGTGCTAGTGGTTTGGTAGGAGGGTTATCAGATACGCAGTATTTT. This encodes CASGLVGGLSDTQYF.

The chain is built from TRBV5-1 and TRBJ2-1, with TRBD2 matching 8 bases. This CDR3 spans 15 amino acids. With 2 bases clipped from V and 7 bases from J, the junction kept 8 bases outside the gene matches. The germline V gene has CDR1 SGHRS and CDR2 YFSETQ. The DNA of the CDR3 is TGCGCCAGCAGCTTACCGGGACTAGGGTTAAATGAGCAGTTCTTC. It yields the protein CASSLPGLGLNEQFF.

This rearrangement joins TRBV29-1 to TRBJ1-2; D may be TRBD1 (6 bases). V lost 7 bases and J 0 bases, leaving 15 bases between the germline ends. Germline V gene lookup returns CDR1 SQVTM and CDR2 ANQGSEA. CDR3 length equals 14 residues. CDR3 sequence reads: CSGTEPETNYGYTF. The CDR3 region has the DNA TGCAGCGGGACAGAACCCGAAACTAACTATGGCTACACCTTC.

The chain employs TRBV27 and TRBJ1-4, with D tentatively TRBD1 (6 bases). With 4 bases removed from V and 8 bases from J, the gap between germline ends came to 17 bases. This CDR3 is 15 amino acids long. Germline V gene data show CDR1 as MNHEY and CDR2 as SMNVEV (reference sequence). In nucleotides, the CDR3 is TGTGCCAGCAGTTCAACATCACAGGGAGAAGAAAAACTGTTTTTT. Translated, it gives CASSSTSQGEEKLFF. Supplemented by reference TRBV27 and TRBJ1-4, the full variable domain reads EAQVTQNPRYLITVTGKKLTVTCSQNMNHEYMSWYRQDPGLGLRQIYYSMNVEVTDKGDVPEGYKVSRKEKRNFPLILESPSPNQTSLYFCASSSTSQGEEKLFFGSGTQLSVL.